One sample yielded the 13 T cell receptor beta chains listed below, sequenced in a study of siplizumab effects on memory and regulatory T cells. Assay used: immunoSEQ multiplex PCR; TCRdb lists only in-frame clones, some missing. The table records around 100,000 clones, about 93% of them present only once. Sample: Tregs sorted from blood. The receptors shown here come from a human donor in good health.

The chain recombines TRBV7-2 with TRBJ2-1, with 13 nucleotides matching TRBD2. Germline assignment: CDR1 SGHTA and CDR2 FQGNSA. With V trimmed by 1 base and J by 7 bases, 1 base remained unmatched. This CDR3 spans 15 amino acids. The CDR3 nucleotides are TGTGCCAGCAGCTTAGGGGGACTAGCGGGAAATGAGCAGTTCTTC. Protein: CASSLGGLAGNEQFF.

CDR3 protein: CSVRRSGNEQFF. DNA for the CDR3: TGCAGCGTTAGACGTTCAGGGAATGAGCAGTTCTTC. The J gene is TRBJ2-1, the V gene TRBV29-1; maybe TRBD1 (5 bases). In germline, CDR1 is SQVTM, CDR2 ANQGSEA. This CDR3 has 12 amino acids. Trimming shortened V by 5 bases and J by 7 bases, and 12 bases separated the two germline ends.

The V gene is TRBV7-6, the J gene TRBJ2-1; D uncertain. Trimming removed 3 bases at V and 0 bases at J, with 12 bases between. The CDR3 has 16 residues. CDR1 is SGHVS and CDR2 is FNYEAQ in the germline V gene. For the CDR3, the DNA is TGTGCCAGCAGCTTTCGAGTGGAGACCTCCTACAATGAGCAGTTCTTC. It codes for CASSFRVETSYNEQFF.

The chain has TRBV5-1 and TRBJ2-5, with TRBD1 matching 7 bases. The CDR3 contains 14 residues. Germline-derived CDR1 and CDR2 are SGHRS and YFSETQ. V shed 4 bases and J 4 bases; nucleotides not matched to a gene: 7. The CDR3 region is CASSASTGRETQYF. The DNA of the CDR3 is TGCGCCAGCAGCGCCTCGACAGGGAGAGAGACCCAGTACTTC. Filled out from reference TRBV5-1 and TRBJ2-5, the complete variable domain reads KAGVTQTPRYLIKTRGQQVTLSCSPISGHRSVSWYQQTPGQGLQFLFEYFSETQRNKGNFPGRFSGRQFSNSRSEMNVSTLELGDSALYLCASSASTGRETQYFGPGTRLLVL.

The rearrangement uses TRBV5-1 and TRBJ2-7, with D maybe TRBD2 (6 bases). Trimming took off 4 bases at V and 4 bases at J, with 24 bases between the two ends. The CDR3 is made up of 17 amino acids. CDR1 is SGHRS and CDR2 is YFSETQ in the germline V gene. The CDR3 DNA reads TGCGCCAGCAGCCCTGGACCTGGGAGGAGGGAAGGGTACGAGCAGTACTTC. It codes for CASSPGPGRREGYEQYF.

The gene calls are TRBV7-2 and TRBJ2-1; D perhaps matches TRBD2 (5 bases). Trimming removed 1 base from V and 6 bases from J, with 7 bases in between. This CDR3 region has 13 residues. From germline, CDR1 is SGHTA and CDR2 FQGNSA. CDR3 loop: CASSLGGPNEQFF. The CDR3 nucleotides are TGTGCCAGCAGCTTAGGAGGGCCCAATGAGCAGTTCTTC.

The V gene is TRBV15, the J gene TRBJ1-5; D is ambiguous. The V end lost 2 bases, the J end lost 5 bases, and 4 bases lay between the germline ends. This CDR3 has 12 residues. The germline CDR1 and CDR2 sequences are LNHNV and YYDKDF (reference sequence). CDR3 DNA: TGTGCCACCAGCAGATTGGATCAGCCCCAGCATTTT. Translated: CATSRLDQPQHF.

The chain uses TRBV14 and TRBJ2-7; D gene ambiguous. V was clipped by 4 bases and J by 0 bases, with 19 bases between them. The CDR3 has 17 amino acids. Germline values: CDR1 SGHDN, CDR2 FVKESK. CDR3 nucleotide sequence: TGTGCCAGCAGCCTGACCTCGGAAGGCGGATACTCCTACGAGCAGTACTTC. Protein: CASSLTSEGGYSYEQYF.

This chain joins TRBV28 and TRBJ1-4; 11 bases fit TRBD1. Losses at the gene ends were 4 bases for V and 3 bases for J; bases not matched to a gene: 10. CDR1 is MDHEN and CDR2 is SYDVKM in the germline V gene. The CDR3 is made up of 18 amino acids. The CDR3 here is CASSYRTGGMASNEKLFF. CDR3 coding DNA: TGTGCCAGCAGTTACCGGACAGGGGGCATGGCATCTAATGAAAAACTGTTTTTT.

The chain employs TRBV19 and TRBJ1-4; weak D call: TRBD1 (5 bases). The CDR3 runs 13 residues. Looked up from germline, CDR1 is LNHDA and CDR2 is SQIVND (reference sequence). Trimming took 2 bases from V and 8 from J, leaving 9 bases between them. CDR3 nucleotide sequence: TGTGCCAGTAGTATAACAGGTCGGGAAAAACTGTTTTTT. Translated, it gives CASSITGREKLFF.

This rearrangement joins TRBV7-9 to TRBJ2-1; no reliable D call. The CDR3 is 17 amino acids. Trimming cost V 3 bases and J 9 bases, with 24 bases left between them. Germline assignment: CDR1 SEHNR and CDR2 FQNEAQ (reference sequence). CDR3 nucleotide sequence: TGTGCCAGCAGCTTCGTCCTTGGCCCCATTAGTGGCGGTGAGCAGTTCTTC. As protein: CASSFVLGPISGGEQFF. Full variable domain (missing parts from reference TRBV7-9 and TRBJ2-1): DTGVSQNPRHKITKRGQNVTFRCDPISEHNRLYWYRQTLGQGPEFLTYFQNEAQLEKSRLLSDRFSAERPKGSFSTLEIQRTEQGDSAMYLCASSFVLGPISGGEQFFGPGTRLTVL.

The chain recombines TRBV7-9 with TRBJ2-3; no reliable D call. The CDR3 loop spans 13 amino acids. The V gene's germline CDR1 is SEHNR and CDR2 FQNEAQ (reference sequence). Trimming shortened V by 5 bases and J by 6 bases, and 12 bases separated the two germline ends. CDR3 sequence: CASSKGGSDTQYF. In nucleotides, the CDR3 is TGTGCCAGCAGCAAAGGTGGGTCGGATACGCAGTATTTT.

The chain joins TRBV2 to TRBJ1-4, with no clear D. Germline CDR1 reads SNHLY; CDR2 reads FYNNEI. This CDR3 is built from 14 residues. Trimming left V 4 bases short and J 3 bases short, with 9 bases between. CDR3 amino acids: CASSAGGSNEKLFF. The CDR3 DNA is TGTGCCAGCAGTGCGGGCGGTTCTAATGAAAAACTGTTTTTT.